This T cell receptor (beta chain) was sequenced during a study of T cell changes during pregnancy in multiple sclerosis. This CDR3 is built from 16 residues. The germline V and J ends were trimmed by 8 bases and 1 base, with 20 bases remaining between them. The germline CDR1 and CDR2 sequences are SNHLY and FYNNEI. Clones were read by immunoSEQ multiplex PCR, and TCRdb kept only the in-frame ones, dropping some. There are tens of thousands of clones in the sample; around 90% occur only once, and approximately 3% lies in the top ten. Material: peripheral blood, obtained in the first trimester of pregnancy. The V and J genes are TRBV2 and TRBJ1-1; a possible D gene is TRBD1 (6 bases). The receptor was isolated from a female donor in good health, enrolled as a control in a pregnancy study. The CDR3 nucleotides are TGTGCCAGCCCAACAGGGCTCCAACATGCGAACACTGAAGCTTTCTTT. Its translation: CASPTGLQHANTEAFF.